The source of this T cell receptor beta chain is a study of STAT5B mutations in CD4+ large granular lymphocyte leukemia. General observations from the study: 8/27 top patient clones versus 2/35 control clones were TRBV06-family.

Points on this clone: Its specificity is not known.

There are 14 residues in the CDR3. Germline CDR1 SGDLS, CDR2 YYNGEE. Generated by immunoSEQ multiplex PCR, the TCRdb table keeps only in-frame clones and is missing some. This table has over 30,000 clones, 76% appearing once. Controls came from buffy coats of healthy blood donors. The sequence was obtained from a human donor in good health. The rearrangement uses TRBV9 and TRBJ2-5, with D unresolved. The assigned J gene may be wrong: the sequence end matches TRBJ2-7 better. Sequenced input: CD4+ T cells from blood buffy coats. In nucleotides, the CDR3 is TGTGCCAGCAGCGTTTCAGCCAACCCCTACGAGCAGTACTTC. Its protein product is CASSVSANPYEQYF.